The T cell receptor (beta chain) under discussion was sequenced for a study of control samples from healthy donors and cancer patients. Data came from immunoSEQ multiplex PCR; TCRdb stores just in-frame clones and leaves some out. The sample lists about 22,000 clones, approximately 80% occurring once. The V gene's germline CDR1 is KGHSH and CDR2 LQKENI. The CDR3 has 17 residues. The V and J ends lost 1 base and 3 bases, in that order; junction bases with no gene match: 7. The chain carries TRBV18 and TRBJ1-5, with 9 bases identical to TRBD1. The specimen was PBMCs. This TCR derives from a man aged 55 to 70 with head and neck cancer. In nucleotides, the CDR3 is TGTGCCAGCTCACCACGTAGAAGGACAGGGGACAATCAGCCCCAGCATTTT. Amino acids: CASSPRRRTGDNQPQHF.